This T cell receptor beta chain emerged from a study of T cell changes during pregnancy in multiple sclerosis. V was cut by 1 base and J by 16 bases, with 11 bases left in between. Germline V gene sequence: CDR1 SNHLY, CDR2 FYNNEI. This CDR3 has 11 residues. Generated by immunoSEQ multiplex PCR, the TCRdb table keeps only in-frame clones and is missing some. The repertoire holds around 41,000 clones, 80% to 95% seen once, with 0.37% in the top ten. The gene calls are TRBV2 and TRBJ2-1, with D possibly TRBD1 on 6 matching bases. The clonotype comes from a female donor in good health, enrolled as a control in a pregnancy study. Sequencing used CD4+ T cells from peripheral blood mononuclear cells, obtained in the third trimester of pregnancy. The CDR3 DNA is TGTGCCAGCAGTGAAGGGACAGTGGACTTCTTC. It codes for CASSEGTVDFF.